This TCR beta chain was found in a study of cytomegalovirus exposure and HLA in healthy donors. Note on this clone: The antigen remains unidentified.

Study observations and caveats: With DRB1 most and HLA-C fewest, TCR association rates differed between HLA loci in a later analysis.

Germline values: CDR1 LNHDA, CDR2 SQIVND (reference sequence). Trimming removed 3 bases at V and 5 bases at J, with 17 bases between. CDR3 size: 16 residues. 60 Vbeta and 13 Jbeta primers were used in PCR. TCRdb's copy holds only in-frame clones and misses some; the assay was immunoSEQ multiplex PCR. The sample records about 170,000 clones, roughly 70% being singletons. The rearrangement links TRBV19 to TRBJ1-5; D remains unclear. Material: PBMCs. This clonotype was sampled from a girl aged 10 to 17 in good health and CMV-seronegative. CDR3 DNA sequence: TGTGCCAGTAGTATCTTGGGTGAGGGTCGGGATCAGCCCCAGCATTTT. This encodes CASSILGEGRDQPQHF.